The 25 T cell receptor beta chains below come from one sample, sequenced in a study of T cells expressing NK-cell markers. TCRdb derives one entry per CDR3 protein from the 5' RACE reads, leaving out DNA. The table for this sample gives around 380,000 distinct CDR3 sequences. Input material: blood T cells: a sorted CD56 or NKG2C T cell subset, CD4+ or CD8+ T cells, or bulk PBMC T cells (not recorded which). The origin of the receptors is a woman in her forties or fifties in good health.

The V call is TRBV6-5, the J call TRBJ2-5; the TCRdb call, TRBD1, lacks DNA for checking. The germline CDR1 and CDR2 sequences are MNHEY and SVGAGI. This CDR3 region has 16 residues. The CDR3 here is CASSYDGTQLQETQYF.

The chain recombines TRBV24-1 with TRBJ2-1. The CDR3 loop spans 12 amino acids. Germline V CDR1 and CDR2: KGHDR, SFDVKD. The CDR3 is CATSDPNTFQFF.

CDR3 amino acids: CPSAGRVYYNEQFF. The chain combines TRBV20-1 with TRBJ2-1; TCRdb calls TRBD1, which cannot be checked without DNA. Germline lookup yields CDR1 DFQATT and CDR2 SNEGSKA (reference sequence). CDR3 length equals 14 residues.

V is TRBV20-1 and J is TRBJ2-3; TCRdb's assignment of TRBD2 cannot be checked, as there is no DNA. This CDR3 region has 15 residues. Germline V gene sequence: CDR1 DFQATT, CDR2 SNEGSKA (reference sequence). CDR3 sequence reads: CSARLPSGSTDTQYF.

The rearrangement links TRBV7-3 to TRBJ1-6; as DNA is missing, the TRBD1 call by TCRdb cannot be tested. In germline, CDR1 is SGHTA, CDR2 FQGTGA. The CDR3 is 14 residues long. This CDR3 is CASSLTGGFSPLHF.

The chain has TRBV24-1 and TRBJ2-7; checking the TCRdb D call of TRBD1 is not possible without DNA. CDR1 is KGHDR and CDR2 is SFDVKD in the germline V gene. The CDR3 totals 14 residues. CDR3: CATSDAGTESEQYF.

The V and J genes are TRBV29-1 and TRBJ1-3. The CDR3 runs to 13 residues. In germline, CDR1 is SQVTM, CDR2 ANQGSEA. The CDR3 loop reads CSVEGLTGNTIYF.

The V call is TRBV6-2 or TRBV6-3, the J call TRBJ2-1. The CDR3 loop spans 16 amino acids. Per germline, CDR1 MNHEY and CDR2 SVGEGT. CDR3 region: CASSYDGRTTYNEQFF.

CDR3 amino acids: CASSKDGGGVRYEQYF. The J gene is TRBJ2-7, the V gene TRBV21-1; TCRdb indicates TRBD2, and absent DNA this call remains unverified. TRBV21-1 is marked as a pseudogene. CDR3 length: 16 amino acids.

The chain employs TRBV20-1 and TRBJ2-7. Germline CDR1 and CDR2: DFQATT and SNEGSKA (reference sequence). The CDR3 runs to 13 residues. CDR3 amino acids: CSAPQGSSYEQYF.

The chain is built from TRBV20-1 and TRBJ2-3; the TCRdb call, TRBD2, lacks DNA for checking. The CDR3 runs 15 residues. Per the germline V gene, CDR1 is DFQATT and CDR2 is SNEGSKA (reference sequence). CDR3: CSAPGLAGLGDTQYF.

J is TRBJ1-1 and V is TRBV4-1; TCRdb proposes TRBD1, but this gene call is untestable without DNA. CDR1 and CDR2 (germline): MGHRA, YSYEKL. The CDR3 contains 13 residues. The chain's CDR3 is CASSQLVRAEAFF.

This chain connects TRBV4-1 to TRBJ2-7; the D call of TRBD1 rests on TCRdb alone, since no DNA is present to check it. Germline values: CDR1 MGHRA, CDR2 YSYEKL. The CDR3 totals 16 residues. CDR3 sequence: CASSHRGQGATYEQYF.

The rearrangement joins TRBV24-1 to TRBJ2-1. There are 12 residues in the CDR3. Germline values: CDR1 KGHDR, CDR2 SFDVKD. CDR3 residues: CATMHPNNEQFF.

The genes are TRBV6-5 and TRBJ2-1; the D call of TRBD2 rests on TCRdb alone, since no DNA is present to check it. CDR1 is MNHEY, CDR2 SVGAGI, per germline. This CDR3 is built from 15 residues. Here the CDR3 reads CASSYSSGTSGEQFF.

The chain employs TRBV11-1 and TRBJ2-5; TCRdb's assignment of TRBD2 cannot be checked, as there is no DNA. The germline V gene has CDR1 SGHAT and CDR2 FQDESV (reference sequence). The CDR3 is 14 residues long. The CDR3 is CASRRGLDQETQYF.

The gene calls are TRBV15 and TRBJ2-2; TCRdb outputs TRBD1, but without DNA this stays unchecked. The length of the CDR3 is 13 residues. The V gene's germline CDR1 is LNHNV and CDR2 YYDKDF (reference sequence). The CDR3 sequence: CATSRDPLGELFF.

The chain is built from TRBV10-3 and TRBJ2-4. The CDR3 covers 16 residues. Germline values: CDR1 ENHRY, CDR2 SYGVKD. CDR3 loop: CAISESDTIAKNIQYF.

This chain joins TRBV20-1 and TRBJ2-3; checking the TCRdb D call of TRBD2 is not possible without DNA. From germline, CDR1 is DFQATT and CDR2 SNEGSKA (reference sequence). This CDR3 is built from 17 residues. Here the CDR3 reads CSARAAYSGASTDTQYF.

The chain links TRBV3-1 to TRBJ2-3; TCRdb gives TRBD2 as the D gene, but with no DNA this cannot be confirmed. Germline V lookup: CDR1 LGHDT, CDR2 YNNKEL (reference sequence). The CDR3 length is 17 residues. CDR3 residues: CASSQDGLARPGDTQYF.

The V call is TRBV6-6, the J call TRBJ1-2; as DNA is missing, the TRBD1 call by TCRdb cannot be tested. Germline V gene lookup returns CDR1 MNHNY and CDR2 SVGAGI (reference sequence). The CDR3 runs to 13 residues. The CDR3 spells CASLTRRDYGYTF.

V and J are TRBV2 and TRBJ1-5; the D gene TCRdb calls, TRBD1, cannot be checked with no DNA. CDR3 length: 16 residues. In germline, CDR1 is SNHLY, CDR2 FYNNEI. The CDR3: CASRDWGGIGDQPQHF.

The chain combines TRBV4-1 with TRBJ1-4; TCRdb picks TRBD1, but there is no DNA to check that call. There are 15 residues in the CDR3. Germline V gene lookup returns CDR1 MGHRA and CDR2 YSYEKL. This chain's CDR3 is CASSQVGAIGEKLFF.

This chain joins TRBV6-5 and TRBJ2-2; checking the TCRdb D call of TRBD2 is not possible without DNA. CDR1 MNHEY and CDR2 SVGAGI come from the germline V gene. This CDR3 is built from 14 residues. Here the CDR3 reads CASIGLANTGELFF.

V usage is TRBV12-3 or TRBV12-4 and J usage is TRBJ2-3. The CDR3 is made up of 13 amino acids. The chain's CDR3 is CASSLILRDTQYF.